Sequencing of this T cell receptor (beta chain) was carried out in a study of human thymus T cells. Method: immunoSEQ multiplex PCR; TCRdb's copy keeps in-frame clones and lacks some. This sample has some 44,000 clones, with roughly 94% found just once. The CDR3 runs 17 residues. V was clipped by 1 base and J by 6 bases; unmatched bases: 10. In germline, CDR1 is SNHLY, CDR2 FYNNEI. What was sequenced was blood. V is TRBV2 and J is TRBJ2-3; 10 bases are a match to TRBD2. The sequence derives from a girl under three years old with a congenital heart defect but otherwise immunologically healthy. In DNA, the CDR3 is TGTGCCAGCAGTGAAGGGGGGCTAGCGGGAGCTCGTGATACGCAGTATTTT. The encoded protein is CASSEGGLAGARDTQYF.